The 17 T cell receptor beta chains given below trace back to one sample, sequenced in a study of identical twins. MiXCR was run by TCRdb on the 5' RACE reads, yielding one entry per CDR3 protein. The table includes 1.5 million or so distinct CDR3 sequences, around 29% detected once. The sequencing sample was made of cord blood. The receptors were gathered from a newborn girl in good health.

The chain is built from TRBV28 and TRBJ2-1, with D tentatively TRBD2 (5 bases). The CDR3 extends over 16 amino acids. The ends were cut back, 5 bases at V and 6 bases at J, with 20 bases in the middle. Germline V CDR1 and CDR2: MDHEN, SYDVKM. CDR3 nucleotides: TGTGCCAGCAGTCCCCGCGGGCGCCGGACCCTCAATGAGCAGTTCTTC. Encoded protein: CASSPRGRRTLNEQFF.

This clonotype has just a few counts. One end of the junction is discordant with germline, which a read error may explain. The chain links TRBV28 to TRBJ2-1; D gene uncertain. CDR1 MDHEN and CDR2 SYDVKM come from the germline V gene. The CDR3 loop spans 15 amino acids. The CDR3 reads CASSLFSLTHKEQFF. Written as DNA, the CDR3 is TGTGCCAGCAGTTTGTTCTCACTTACCCACAAAGAGCAGTTCTTC.

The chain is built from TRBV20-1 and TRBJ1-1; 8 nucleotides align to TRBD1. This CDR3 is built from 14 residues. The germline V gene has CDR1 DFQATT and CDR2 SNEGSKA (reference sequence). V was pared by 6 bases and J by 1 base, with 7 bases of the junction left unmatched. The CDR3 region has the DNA TGCAGTGCCTATTGGACAGGGCCGAACACTGAAGCTTTCTTT. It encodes CSAYWTGPNTEAFF.

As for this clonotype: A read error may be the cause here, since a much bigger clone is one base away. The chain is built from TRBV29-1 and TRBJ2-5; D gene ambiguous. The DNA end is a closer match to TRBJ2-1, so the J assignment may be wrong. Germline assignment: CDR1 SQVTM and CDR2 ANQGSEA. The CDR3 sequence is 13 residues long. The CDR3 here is CSVEGRVQETQFF. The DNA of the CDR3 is TGCAGCGTTGAGGGTAGGGTCCAAGAGACCCAGTTCTTC.

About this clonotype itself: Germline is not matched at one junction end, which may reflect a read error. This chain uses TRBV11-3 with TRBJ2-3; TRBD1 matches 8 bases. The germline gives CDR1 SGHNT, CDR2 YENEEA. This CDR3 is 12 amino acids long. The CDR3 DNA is TGTGCCAGCAGCAAGACAGGGGATACGCAGTCTTTT. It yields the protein CASSKTGDTQSF.

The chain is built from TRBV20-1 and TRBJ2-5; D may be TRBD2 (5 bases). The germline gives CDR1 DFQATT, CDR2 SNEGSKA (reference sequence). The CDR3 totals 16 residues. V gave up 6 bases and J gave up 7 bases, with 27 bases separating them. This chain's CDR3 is CSASTPFPPRVGTQYF. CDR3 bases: TGCAGTGCGAGTACCCCCTTCCCTCCGAGGGTGGGGACCCAGTACTTC.

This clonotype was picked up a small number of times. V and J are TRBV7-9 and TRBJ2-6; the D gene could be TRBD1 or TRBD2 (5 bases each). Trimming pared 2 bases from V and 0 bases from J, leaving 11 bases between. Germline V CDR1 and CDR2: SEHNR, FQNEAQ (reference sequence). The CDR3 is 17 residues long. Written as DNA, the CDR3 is TGTGCCAGCAGCTTACCTCCAGGGAGCTCTGGGGCCAACGTCCTGACTTTC. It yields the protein CASSLPPGSSGANVLTF. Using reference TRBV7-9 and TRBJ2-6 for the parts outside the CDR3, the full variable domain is DTGVSQNPRHKITKRGQNVTFRCDPISEHNRLYWYRQTLGQGPEFLTYFQNEAQLEKSRLLSDRFSAERPKGSFSTLEIQRTEQGDSAMYLCASSLPPGSSGANVLTFGAGSRLTVL.

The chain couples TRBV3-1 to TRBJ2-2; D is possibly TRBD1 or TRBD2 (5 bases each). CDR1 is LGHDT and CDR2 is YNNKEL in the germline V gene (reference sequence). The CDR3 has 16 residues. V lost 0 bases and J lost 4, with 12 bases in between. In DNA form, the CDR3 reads TGTGCCAGCAGCCAAGAGCCGTCAGGGACCACCGGGGAGCTGTTTTTT. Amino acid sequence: CASSQEPSGTTGELFF.

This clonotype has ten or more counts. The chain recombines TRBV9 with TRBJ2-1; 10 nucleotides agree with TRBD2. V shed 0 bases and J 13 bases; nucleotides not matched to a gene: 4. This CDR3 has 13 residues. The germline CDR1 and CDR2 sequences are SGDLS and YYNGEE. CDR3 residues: CASSVELAGRQFF. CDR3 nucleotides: TGTGCCAGCAGCGTAGAACTAGCGGGACGACAGTTCTTC.

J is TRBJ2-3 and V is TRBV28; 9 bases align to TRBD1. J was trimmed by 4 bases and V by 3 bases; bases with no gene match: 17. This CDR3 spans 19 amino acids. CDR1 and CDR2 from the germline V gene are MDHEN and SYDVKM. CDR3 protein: CASSFLVPPHRGHPDTQYF. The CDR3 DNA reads TGTGCCAGCAGTTTCTTAGTCCCGCCGCACAGGGGGCACCCAGATACGCAGTATTTT. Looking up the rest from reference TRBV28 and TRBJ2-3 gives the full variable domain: DVKVTQSSRYLVKRTGEKVFLECVQDMDHENMFWYRQDPGLGLRLIYFSYDVKMKEKGDIPEGYSVSREKKERFSLILESASTNQTSMYLCASSFLVPPHRGHPDTQYFGPGTRLTVL.

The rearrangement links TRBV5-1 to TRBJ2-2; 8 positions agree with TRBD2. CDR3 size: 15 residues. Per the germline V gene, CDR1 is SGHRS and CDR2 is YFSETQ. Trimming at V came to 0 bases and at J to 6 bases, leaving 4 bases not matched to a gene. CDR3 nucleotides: TGCGCCAGCAGCTTGGTGGGGACTAGTTCCGGGGAGCTGTTTTTT. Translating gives CASSLVGTSSGELFF. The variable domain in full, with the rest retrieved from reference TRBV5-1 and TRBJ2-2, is KAGVTQTPRYLIKTRGQQVTLSCSPISGHRSVSWYQQTPGQGLQFLFEYFSETQRNKGNFPGRFSGRQFSNSRSEMNVSTLELGDSALYLCASSLVGTSSGELFFGEGSRLTVL.

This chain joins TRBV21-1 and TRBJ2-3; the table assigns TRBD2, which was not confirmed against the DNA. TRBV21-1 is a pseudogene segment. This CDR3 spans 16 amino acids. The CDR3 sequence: CASSATTSGSTDTQYF. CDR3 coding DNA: TGTGCCAGCAGCGCAACCACTAGCGGGAGCACAGATACGCAGTATTTT.

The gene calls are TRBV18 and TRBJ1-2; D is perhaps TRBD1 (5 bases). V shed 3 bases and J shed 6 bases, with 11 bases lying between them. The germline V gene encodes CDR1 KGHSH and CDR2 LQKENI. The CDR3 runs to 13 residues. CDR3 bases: TGTGCCAGCTCACCCCCAGGGTTCCATGGCTACACCTTC. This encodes CASSPPGFHGYTF.

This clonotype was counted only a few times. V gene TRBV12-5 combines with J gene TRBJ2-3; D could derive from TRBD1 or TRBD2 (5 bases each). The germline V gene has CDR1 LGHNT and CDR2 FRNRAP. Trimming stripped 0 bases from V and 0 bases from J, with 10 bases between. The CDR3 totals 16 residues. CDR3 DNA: TGTGCTAGTGGTTTGGTACTAGAGGGGAGCACAGATACGCAGTATTTT. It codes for CASGLVLEGSTDTQYF.

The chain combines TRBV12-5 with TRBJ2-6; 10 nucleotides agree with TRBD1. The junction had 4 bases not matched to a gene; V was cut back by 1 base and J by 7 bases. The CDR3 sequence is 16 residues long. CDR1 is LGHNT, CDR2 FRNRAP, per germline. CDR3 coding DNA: TGTGCTAGTGGTTTGGCGACAGGGGGCCAAGCCAACGTCCTGACTTTC. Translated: CASGLATGGQANVLTF.

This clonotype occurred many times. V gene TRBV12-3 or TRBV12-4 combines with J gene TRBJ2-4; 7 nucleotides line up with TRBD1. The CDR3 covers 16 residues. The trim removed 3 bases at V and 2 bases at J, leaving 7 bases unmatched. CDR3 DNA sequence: TGTGCCAGCAGTTTGTTTGGCAGGGGGACCAAAAACATTCAGTACTTC. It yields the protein CASSLFGRGTKNIQYF.

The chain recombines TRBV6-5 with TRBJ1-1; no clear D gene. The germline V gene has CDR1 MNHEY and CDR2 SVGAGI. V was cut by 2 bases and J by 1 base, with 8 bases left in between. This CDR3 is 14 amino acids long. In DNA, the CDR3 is TGTGCCAGCAGTTACCGCGGGTCGAACACTGAAGCTTTCTTT. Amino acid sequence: CASSYRGSNTEAFF.